The T cell receptor (beta chain) under discussion was sequenced for a study of identical twins. TCRdb used MiXCR to reprocess the 5' RACE reads, holding one entry per CDR3 protein. The sample yields about 720,000 distinct CDR3 sequences, about 18% seen once. On this clonotype: What it binds is unknown.

Study-wide points: Sharing of beta out-of-frame sequences by twins showed a weaker excess. A lower insertion count was a feature of abundant cord blood beta clonotypes, with no such feature in memory repertoires.

Trimming took 4 bases from V and 7 from J; bases not matched to a gene: 10. This CDR3 has 16 amino acids. CDR1 and CDR2 (germline): SGHTA, FQGNSA. In addition, the sample was reused for a study of T cells expressing NK-cell markers. From that report: Repertoires of TCR beta were obtained from T cells sorted as CD3+CD56+NKG2C+, CD3+CD56+NKG2C- and CD3+CD56-NKG2C+.

The source of this sequence is a woman younger than 35 in good health. The V call is TRBV7-2, the J call TRBJ2-1; 10 nucleotides align to TRBD2. Material for sequencing was PBMCs. This CDR3 reads CASSSRDSGRYNEQFF. The CDR3 nucleotides are TGTGCCAGCAGCTCTCGTGATAGCGGGAGGTATAATGAGCAGTTCTTC.